The rows below give T cell receptor beta chains drawn from one sample of a study of post-analysis software for immune sequencing data. Each CDR3 protein is one row after TCRdb ran MiXCR on the PCR reads. The table records about 540,000 distinct CDR3 sequences, 34% of them present only once. Sample: blood. These receptor sequences come from a girl aged 2-17 years with multiple sclerosis. CDR3s include the opening cysteine and the closing phenylalanine or tryptophan. D genes are given only for firm matches. Clone size, where shown, is once, few, many, or a class for clones that have expanded.

j_gene: TRBJ2-7; abundance: -; d_gene: -; v_gene: TRBV27; len: 13; CDR3nt: TGTGCCAGCAGTGCGTCTCGAGGGGGGCCCCAGTACTTC; CDR3aa: CASSASRGGPQYF
j_gene: TRBJ2-1; abundance: -; d_gene: TRBD1; v_gene: TRBV7-2; len: 14; CDR3nt: TGTGCCAGCAGCTCCCGGGACAGGCCCAATGGGCAGTTCTTC; CDR3aa: CASSSRDRPNGQFF
j_gene: TRBJ2-7; abundance: -; d_gene: TRBD2; v_gene: TRBV15; len: 15; CDR3nt: TGTGCCGCCAGCAAAAGACTAGCGGGGGACTACGAGCAGTACTTC; CDR3aa: CAASKRLAGDYEQYF
j_gene: TRBJ2-5; abundance: few; d_gene: -; v_gene: TRBV6-5; len: 16; CDR3nt: TGTGCCAGCAGCCTTAAAACATGGACAGCTCAAGAGACCCAGTACTTC; CDR3aa: CASSLKTWTAQETQYF
j_gene: TRBJ2-4; abundance: -; d_gene: TRBD2; v_gene: TRBV5-1; len: 14; CDR3nt: TGCGCCAGCAGCCTTAGCGGGGGGCAAAACATTCAGTACTTC; CDR3aa: CASSLSGGQNIQYF
j_gene: TRBJ2-3; abundance: few; d_gene: -; v_gene: TRBV29-1; len: 12; CDR3nt: TGCAGCGTTTATACCCCGGGAGATACGCAGTATTTT; CDR3aa: CSVYTPGDTQYF
j_gene: TRBJ1-6; abundance: -; d_gene: TRBD1; v_gene: TRBV5-1; len: 14; CDR3nt: TGCGCCAGCTCAGCGGGACAGGGAAATTCACCCCTCCACTTT; CDR3aa: CASSAGQGNSPLHF
j_gene: TRBJ2-1; abundance: few; d_gene: -; v_gene: TRBV6-6; len: 14; CDR3nt: TGTGCCAGCGGTGGCTCCAGCTCCTACAATGAGCAGTTCTTC; CDR3aa: CASGGSSSYNEQFF
j_gene: TRBJ1-5; abundance: few; d_gene: -; v_gene: TRBV6-1; len: 10; CDR3nt: TGTGCCAGCAGCAATCAGCCCCAGCATTTT; CDR3aa: CASSNQPQHF
j_gene: TRBJ1-1; abundance: -; d_gene: -; v_gene: TRBV5-1; len: 14; CDR3nt: TGCGCCAGCAGCCCCCCAGGGGTGAGCACTGAAGCTTTCTTT; CDR3aa: CASSPPGVSTEAFF
j_gene: TRBJ2-7; abundance: -; d_gene: -; v_gene: TRBV11-1; len: 15; CDR3nt: TGTGCCAGCAGCTTATCGGACGGGAGCTCCTACGAGCAGTACTTC; CDR3aa: CASSLSDGSSYEQYF
j_gene: TRBJ2-1; abundance: -; d_gene: TRBD2; v_gene: TRBV6-2/TRBV6-3; len: 15; CDR3nt: TGTGCCAGCAGGCAACTAGCGGGGGGAAACAATGAGCAGTTCTTC; CDR3aa: CASRQLAGGNNEQFF
j_gene: TRBJ2-1; abundance: few; d_gene: TRBD2; v_gene: TRBV20-1; len: 17; CDR3nt: TGCAGTGCCAGTAGGGCTAGCGGGGGGGCCTCCTACAATGAGCAGTTCTTC; CDR3aa: CSASRASGGASYNEQFF
j_gene: TRBJ2-3; abundance: -; d_gene: -; v_gene: TRBV4-2; len: 17; CDR3nt: TGTGCCAGCAGCCAAGGGTTCCGCGGGGTGGGCGCAGATACGCAGTATTTT; CDR3aa: CASSQGFRGVGADTQYF
j_gene: TRBJ2-1; abundance: -; d_gene: TRBD2; v_gene: TRBV5-1; len: 19; CDR3nt: TGCGCCAGCAGCTTGAGTTTGGGGACTAGCGGGGGGCCCTACAATGAGCAGTTCTTC; CDR3aa: CASSLSLGTSGGPYNEQFF
j_gene: TRBJ2-2; abundance: few; d_gene: -; v_gene: TRBV12-5; len: 13; CDR3nt: TGTGCTAGTGGTTTAGCGGACACCGGGGAGCTGTTTTTT; CDR3aa: CASGLADTGELFF